This paragraph covers one T cell receptor beta chain sequence. The sample originates from a study of T cells in Graves' hyperthyroidism and ophthalmopathy. What was amplified from RNA transcripts were TCR beta CDR3 regions. A first-round RT-PCR of the TCR CDR3 used the HTBI primer set. TCRdb called the multiplex PCR reads again in MiXCR, with one record for every CDR3 protein. This sample has about 570,000 distinct CDR3 sequences, with roughly 15% found just once. The CDR3 has 15 residues. Germline CDR1 and CDR2: MNHNS and SASEGT. Trimming cost V 4 bases and J 3 bases, with 16 bases left between them. The material sequenced was blood. The V and J genes are TRBV6-1 and TRBJ2-7, with a tentative D call TRBD1 (7 bases). The sequence was obtained from a middle-aged woman with Graves' hyperthyroidism. The CDR3 coding sequence is TGTGCCAGCAGTGGCGGGACAGAGAGAATCTACGAGCAGTACTTC. Its protein product is CASSGGTERIYEQYF.